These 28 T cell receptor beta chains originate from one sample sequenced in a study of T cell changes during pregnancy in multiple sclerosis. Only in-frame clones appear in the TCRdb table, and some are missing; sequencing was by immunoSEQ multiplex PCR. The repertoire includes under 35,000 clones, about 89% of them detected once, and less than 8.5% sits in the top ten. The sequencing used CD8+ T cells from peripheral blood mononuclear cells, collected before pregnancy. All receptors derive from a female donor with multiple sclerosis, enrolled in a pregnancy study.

The CDR3 is CASRKPPGQGKDEQFF. DNA for the CDR3: TGTGCCAGCAGAAAACCTCCGGGACAGGGTAAGGATGAGCAGTTCTTC. The rearrangement joins TRBV4-2 to TRBJ2-1; TRBD1 matches at 9 bases. The CDR3 sequence is 16 residues long. With 6 bases clipped from V and 8 bases from J, the junction kept 14 bases outside the gene matches. Looked up from germline, CDR1 is LGHNA and CDR2 is YNFKEQ.

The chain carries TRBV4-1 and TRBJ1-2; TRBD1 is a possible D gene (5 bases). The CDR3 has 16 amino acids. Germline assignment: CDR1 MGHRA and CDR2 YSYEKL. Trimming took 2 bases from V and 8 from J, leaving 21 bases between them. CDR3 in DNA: TGCGCCAGCAGCCAATTTGCTCAGGGTCGCCAAGGAGGCTACACCTTC. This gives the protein CASSQFAQGRQGGYTF.

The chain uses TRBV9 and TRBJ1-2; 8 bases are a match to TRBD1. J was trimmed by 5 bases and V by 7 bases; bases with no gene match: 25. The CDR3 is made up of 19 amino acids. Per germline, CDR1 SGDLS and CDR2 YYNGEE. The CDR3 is CASDKGRRTGTDSSYGYTF. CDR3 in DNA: TGTGCCAGCGACAAAGGGCGTAGGACAGGGACCGACTCAAGTTATGGCTACACCTTC.

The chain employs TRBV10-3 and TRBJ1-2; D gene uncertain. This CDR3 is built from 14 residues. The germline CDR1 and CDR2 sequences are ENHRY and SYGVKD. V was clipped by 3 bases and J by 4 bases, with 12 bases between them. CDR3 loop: CAISDSPPSYGYTF. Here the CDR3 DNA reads TGTGCCATCAGTGATTCCCCTCCGTCCTATGGCTACACCTTC.

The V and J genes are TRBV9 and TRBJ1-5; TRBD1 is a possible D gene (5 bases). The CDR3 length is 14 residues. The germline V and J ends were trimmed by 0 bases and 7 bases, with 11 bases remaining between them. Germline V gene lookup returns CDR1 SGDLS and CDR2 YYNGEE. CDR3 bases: TGTGCCAGCAGCGTAGACGGGGGAGGCCAGCCCCAGCATTTT. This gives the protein CASSVDGGGQPQHF. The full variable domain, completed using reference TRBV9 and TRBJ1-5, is DSGVTQTPKHLITATGQRVTLRCSPRSGDLSVYWYQQSLDQGLQFLIQYYNGEERAKGNILERFSAQQFPDLHSELNLSSLELGDSALYFCASSVDGGGQPQHFGDGTRLSIL.

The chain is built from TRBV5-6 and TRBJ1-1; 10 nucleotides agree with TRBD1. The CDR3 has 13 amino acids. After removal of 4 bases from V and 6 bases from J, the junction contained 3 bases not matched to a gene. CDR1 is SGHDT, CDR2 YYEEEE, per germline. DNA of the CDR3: TGTGCCAGCAGCGTCGGGACAGGGGCTGAAGCTTTCTTT. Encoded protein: CASSVGTGAEAFF.

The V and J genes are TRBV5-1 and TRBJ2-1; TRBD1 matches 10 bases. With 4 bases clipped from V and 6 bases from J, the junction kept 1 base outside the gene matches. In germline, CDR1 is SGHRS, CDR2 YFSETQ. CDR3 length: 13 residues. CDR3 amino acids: CASSRTGGNEQFF. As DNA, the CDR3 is TGCGCCAGCAGCAGGACAGGGGGCAATGAGCAGTTCTTC. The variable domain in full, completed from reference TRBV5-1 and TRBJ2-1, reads KAGVTQTPRYLIKTRGQQVTLSCSPISGHRSVSWYQQTPGQGLQFLFEYFSETQRNKGNFPGRFSGRQFSNSRSEMNVSTLELGDSALYLCASSRTGGNEQFFGPGTRLTVL.

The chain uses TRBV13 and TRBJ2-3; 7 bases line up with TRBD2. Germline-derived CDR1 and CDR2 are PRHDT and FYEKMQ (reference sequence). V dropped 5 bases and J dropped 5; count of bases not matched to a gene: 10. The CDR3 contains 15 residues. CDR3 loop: CASSHLGGKGDTQYF. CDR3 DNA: TGTGCCAGCAGCCACCTGGGGGGGAAGGGAGATACGCAGTATTTT. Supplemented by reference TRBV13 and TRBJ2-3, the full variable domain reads AAGVIQSPRHLIKEKRETATLKCYPIPRHDTVYWYQQGPGQDPQFLISFYEKMQSDKGSIPDRFSAQQFSDYHSELNMSSLELGDSALYFCASSHLGGKGDTQYFGPGTRLTVL.

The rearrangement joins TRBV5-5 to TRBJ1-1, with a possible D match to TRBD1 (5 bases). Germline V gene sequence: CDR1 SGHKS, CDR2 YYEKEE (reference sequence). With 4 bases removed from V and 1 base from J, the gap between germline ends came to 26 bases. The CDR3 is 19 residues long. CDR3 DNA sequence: TGTGCCAGCAGCCGGGCGGGACCGGGGATGCGGTTCACGAACACTGAAGCTTTCTTT. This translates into CASSRAGPGMRFTNTEAFF. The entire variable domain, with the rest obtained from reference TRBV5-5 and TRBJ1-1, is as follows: DAGVTQSPTHLIKTRGQQVTLRCSPISGHKSVSWYQQVLGQGPQFIFQYYEKEERGRGNFPDRFSARQFPNYSSELNVNALLLGDSALYLCASSRAGPGMRFTNTEAFFGQGTRLTVV.

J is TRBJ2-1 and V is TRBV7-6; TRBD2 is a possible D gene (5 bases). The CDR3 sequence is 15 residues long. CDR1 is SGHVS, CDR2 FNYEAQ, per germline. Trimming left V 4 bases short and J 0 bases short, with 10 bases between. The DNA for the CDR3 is TGTGCCAGCAGCTCCGGTGCGGGCTCCTACAATGAGCAGTTCTTC. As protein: CASSSGAGSYNEQFF. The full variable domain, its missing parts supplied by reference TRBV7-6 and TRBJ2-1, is GAGVSQSPRYKVTKRGQDVALRCDPISGHVSLYWYRQALGQGPEFLTYFNYEAQQDKSGLPNDRFSAERPEGSISTLTIQRTEQRDSAMYRCASSSGAGSYNEQFFGPGTRLTVL.

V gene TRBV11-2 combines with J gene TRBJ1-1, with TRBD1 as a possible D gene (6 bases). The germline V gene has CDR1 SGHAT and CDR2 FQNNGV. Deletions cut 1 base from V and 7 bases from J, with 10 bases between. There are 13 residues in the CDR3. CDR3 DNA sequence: TGTGCCAGCAGCTTAGGGACAGTAGTTGAAGCTTTCTTT. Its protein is CASSLGTVVEAFF.

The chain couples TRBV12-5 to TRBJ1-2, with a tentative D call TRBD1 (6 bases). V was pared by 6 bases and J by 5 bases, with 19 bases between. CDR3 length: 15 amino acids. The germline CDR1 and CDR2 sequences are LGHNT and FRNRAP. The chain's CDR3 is CASGEGKGRGYGYTF. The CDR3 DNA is TGTGCTAGTGGGGAAGGAAAGGGCAGGGGTTATGGCTACACCTTC.

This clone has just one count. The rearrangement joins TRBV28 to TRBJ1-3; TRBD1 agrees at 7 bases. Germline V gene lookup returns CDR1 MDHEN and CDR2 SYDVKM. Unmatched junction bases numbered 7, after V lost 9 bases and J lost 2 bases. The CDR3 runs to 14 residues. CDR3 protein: CASINRGAGNTIYF. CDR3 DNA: TGTGCCAGTATTAACAGGGGCGCTGGAAACACCATATATTTT.

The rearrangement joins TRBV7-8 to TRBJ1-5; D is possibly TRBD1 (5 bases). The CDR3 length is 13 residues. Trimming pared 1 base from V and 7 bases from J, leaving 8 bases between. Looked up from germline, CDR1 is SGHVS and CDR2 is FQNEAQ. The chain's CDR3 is CASSLEGMQPQHF. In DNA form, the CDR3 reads TGTGCCAGCAGCTTAGAGGGGATGCAGCCCCAGCATTTT. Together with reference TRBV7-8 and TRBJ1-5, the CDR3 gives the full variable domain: GAGVSQSPRYKVAKRGQDVALRCDPISGHVSLFWYQQALGQGPEFLTYFQNEAQLDKSGLPSDRFFAERPEGSVSTLKIQRTQQEDSAVYLCASSLEGMQPQHFGDGTRLSIL.

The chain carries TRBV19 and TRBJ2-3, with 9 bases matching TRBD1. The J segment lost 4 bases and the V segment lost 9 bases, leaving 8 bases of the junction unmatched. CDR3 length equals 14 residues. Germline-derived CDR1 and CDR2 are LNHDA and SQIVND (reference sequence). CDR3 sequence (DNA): TGTGCCAGCCAAGGACAGGGGATTGCAGATACGCAGTATTTT. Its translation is CASQGQGIADTQYF.

The CDR3 sequence: CASSPGGAYEQYF. The CDR3 region has the DNA TGTGCCAGCAGCCCGGGGGGGGCCTACGAGCAGTACTTC. V gene TRBV13 combines with J gene TRBJ2-7, with 8 bases aligning to TRBD2. This CDR3 contains 13 residues. Per germline, CDR1 PRHDT and CDR2 FYEKMQ (reference sequence). V gave up 5 bases and J gave up 2 bases; unmatched junction bases: 2.

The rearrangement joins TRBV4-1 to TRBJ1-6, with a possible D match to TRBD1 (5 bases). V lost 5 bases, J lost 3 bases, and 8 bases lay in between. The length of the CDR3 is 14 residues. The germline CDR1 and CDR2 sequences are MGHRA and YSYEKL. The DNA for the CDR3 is TGCGCCAGCAGCGGGGGGGTCTATAATTCACCCCTCCACTTT. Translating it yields CASSGGVYNSPLHF.

For the CDR3, the DNA is TGTGCCAGCAGCCGCGTGGGGGGTAACACTGAAGCTTTCTTT. Encoded protein: CASSRVGGNTEAFF. The V and J genes are TRBV27 and TRBJ1-1, with D possibly matching TRBD1 (5 bases). The CDR3 is 14 residues long. Germline CDR1 reads MNHEY; CDR2 reads SMNVEV (reference sequence). V was trimmed by 6 bases and J by 2 bases, leaving 13 bases between them.

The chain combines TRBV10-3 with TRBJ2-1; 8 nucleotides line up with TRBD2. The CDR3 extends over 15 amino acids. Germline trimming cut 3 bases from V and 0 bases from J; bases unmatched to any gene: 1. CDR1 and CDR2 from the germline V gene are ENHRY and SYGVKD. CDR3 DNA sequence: TGTGCCATCAGTGAAAGCGGGGGCTCCTACAATGAGCAGTTCTTC. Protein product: CAISESGGSYNEQFF.

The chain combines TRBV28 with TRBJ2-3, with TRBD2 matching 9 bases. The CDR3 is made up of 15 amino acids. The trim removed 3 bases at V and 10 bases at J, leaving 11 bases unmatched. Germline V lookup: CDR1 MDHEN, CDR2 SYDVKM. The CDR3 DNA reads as TGTGCCAGCAGTTTTCGTGCTAGCGGGGCCTGGGCGCAGTATTTT. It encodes CASSFRASGAWAQYF.

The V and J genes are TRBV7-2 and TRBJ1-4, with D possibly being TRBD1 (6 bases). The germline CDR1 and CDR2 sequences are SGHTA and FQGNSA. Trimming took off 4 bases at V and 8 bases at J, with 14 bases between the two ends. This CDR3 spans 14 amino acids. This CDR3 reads CASSSQGWGEKLFF. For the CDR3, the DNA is TGTGCCAGCAGCTCACAGGGCTGGGGGGAAAAACTGTTTTTT.

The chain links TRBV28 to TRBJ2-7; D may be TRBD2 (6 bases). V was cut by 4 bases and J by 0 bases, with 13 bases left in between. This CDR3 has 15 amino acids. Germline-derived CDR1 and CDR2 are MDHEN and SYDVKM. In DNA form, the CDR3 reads TGTGCCAGCAGTTATGAGCGGGCCAGCTCCTACGAGCAGTACTTC. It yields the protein CASSYERASSYEQYF.

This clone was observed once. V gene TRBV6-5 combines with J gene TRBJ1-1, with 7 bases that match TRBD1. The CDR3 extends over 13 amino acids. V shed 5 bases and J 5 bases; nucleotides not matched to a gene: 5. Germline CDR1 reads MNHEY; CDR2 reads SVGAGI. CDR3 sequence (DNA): TGTGCCAGCAGTCGGGACAGTTGGACTGAAGCTTTCTTT. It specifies CASSRDSWTEAFF.

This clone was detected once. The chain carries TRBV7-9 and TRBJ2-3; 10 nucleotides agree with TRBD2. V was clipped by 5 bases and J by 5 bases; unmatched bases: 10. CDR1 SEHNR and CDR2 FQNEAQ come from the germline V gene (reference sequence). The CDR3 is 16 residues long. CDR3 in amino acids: CASSISAGGPVDTQYF. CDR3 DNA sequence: TGTGCCAGCAGCATATCAGCGGGGGGGCCGGTAGATACGCAGTATTTT.

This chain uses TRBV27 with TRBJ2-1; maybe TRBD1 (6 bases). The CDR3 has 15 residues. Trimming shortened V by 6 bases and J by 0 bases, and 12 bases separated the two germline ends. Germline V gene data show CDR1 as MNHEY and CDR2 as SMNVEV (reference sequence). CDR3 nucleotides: TGTGCCAGCAGCCCTCAGGGGAGCTCCTACAATGAGCAGTTCTTC. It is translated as CASSPQGSSYNEQFF.

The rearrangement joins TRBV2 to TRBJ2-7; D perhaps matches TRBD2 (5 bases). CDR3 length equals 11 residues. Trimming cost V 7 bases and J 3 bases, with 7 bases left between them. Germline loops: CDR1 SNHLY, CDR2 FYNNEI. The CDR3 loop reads CASNGVYEQYF. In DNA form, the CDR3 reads TGTGCCAGCAACGGGGTCTACGAGCAGTACTTC.

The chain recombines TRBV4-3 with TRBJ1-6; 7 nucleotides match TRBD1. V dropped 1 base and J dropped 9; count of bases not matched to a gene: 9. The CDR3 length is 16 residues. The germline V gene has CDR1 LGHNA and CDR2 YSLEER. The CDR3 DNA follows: TGCGCCAGCAGCCAAGGGAGAGGGGGCAGAGGTTCACCCCTCCACTTT. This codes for CASSQGRGGRGSPLHF.

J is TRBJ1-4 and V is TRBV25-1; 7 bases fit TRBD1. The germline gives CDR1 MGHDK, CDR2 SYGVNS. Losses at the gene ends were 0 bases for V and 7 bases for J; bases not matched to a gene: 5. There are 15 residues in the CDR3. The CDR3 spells CASSEYGTVGEKLFF. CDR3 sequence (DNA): TGTGCCAGCAGTGAATATGGGACAGTGGGTGAAAAACTGTTTTTT.